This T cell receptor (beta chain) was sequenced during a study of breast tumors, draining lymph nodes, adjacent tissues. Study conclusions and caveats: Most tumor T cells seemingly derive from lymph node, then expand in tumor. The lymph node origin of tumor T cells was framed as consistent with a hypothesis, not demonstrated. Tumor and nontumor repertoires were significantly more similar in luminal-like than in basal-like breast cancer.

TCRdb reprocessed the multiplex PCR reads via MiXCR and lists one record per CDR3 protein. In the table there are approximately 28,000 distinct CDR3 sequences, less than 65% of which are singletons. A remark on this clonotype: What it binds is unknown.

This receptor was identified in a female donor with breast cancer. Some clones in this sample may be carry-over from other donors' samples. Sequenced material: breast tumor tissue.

Here the CDR3 reads CAGPGGSSRPQHF. The CDR3 DNA follows: TGTGCCGGTCCAGGGGGGAGCAGTCGGCCCCAGCATTTT. The chain joins TRBV7-9 to TRBJ1-5, with 7 bases identical to TRBD1. Germline trimming cut 11 bases from V and 9 bases from J; bases unmatched to any gene: 13. The CDR3 totals 13 residues. CDR1 and CDR2 (germline): SEHNR, FQNEAQ (reference sequence).